This T cell receptor beta chain was sequenced during a study of CXCR3-negative and CXCR3-positive naive CD8 T cells. Study observations and caveats: Comparably high diversity was seen in both naive subsets, and much lower diversity in memory CD8+ cells. In cryopreserved cells, CXCR3 expression partially decreased, and fresh PBMCs were used in most assays. Both naive subsets carried similar amounts of surface CD5, so TCR strength was inferred from TRB CDR3 properties. Researchers reported similar TRBV-TRBJ usage in naive CXCR3-negative and CXCR3-positive cells, though memory differed.

All TRB cDNA libraries came from 5' RACE performed with UMI labels. For each CDR3 protein, TCRdb gives one entry from its re-call of the 5' RACE reads, without DNA. Seen in this sample are about 38,000 distinct CDR3 sequences; the ten most common clones hold about 15%. The CDR3 runs 13 residues. To note about this clonotype: Antigen unknown.

Sequencing was carried out using memory CD8+ T cells from blood. The chain combines TRBV12-3 or TRBV12-4 with TRBJ2-3; TCRdb returns TRBD1, unconfirmable since there is no DNA. The origin of this receptor is a human donor in good health. Some clones in this sample may be carry-over from other donors' samples. The CDR3 spells CASNPRGGDTQYF.